This entry lists 6 T cell receptor beta chains sequenced from one sample in a study of pediatric ulcerative colitis (dated 2019 in TCRdb). Libraries were constructed by the immunoSEQ multiplex PCR assay. TCRdb holds this immuneACCESS table with in-frame rearrangements only. Some clones are missing; in checked studies, unresolved V genes explain under half, and the rest has no known cause. In this sample the table shows some 5,000 clones, approximately 90% of which occur a single time. The ten largest clones add up to more than 0.95% of the sample. The sequencing sample was made of blood. The receptors stem from a boy aged 10-17 years who was a control in a study of pediatric ulcerative colitis.

The table lists this clone with a count of one. The V call is TRBV5-1, the J call TRBJ1-1; possibly TRBD1 for D (5 bases). V lost 0 bases and J 1 base, leaving 10 bases between the germline ends. Germline V CDR1 and CDR2: SGHRS, YFSETQ. This CDR3 has 15 residues. The CDR3 bases are TGCGCCAGCAGCTTGGGTAGGACACAGAACACTGAAGCTTTCTTT. This codes for CASSLGRTQNTEAFF.

The chain joins TRBV5-6 to TRBJ2-1; D remains ambiguous. The CDR3 consists of 16 residues. CDR1 is SGHDT, CDR2 YYEEEE, per germline. Trimming pared 4 bases from V and 0 bases from J, leaving 14 bases between. In DNA form, the CDR3 reads TGTGCCAGCAGCCAACCACTTCTACCCTCCTACAATGAGCAGTTCTTC. Protein sequence: CASSQPLLPSYNEQFF.

The chain recombines TRBV6-6 with TRBJ1-4; TRBD1 matches at 9 bases. In germline, CDR1 is MNHNY, CDR2 SVGAGI (reference sequence). The CDR3 has 13 amino acids. V lost 7 bases and J lost 5; bases outside the gene matches: 2. CDR3 loop: CASNRGRNEKLFF. The CDR3 nucleotides are TGTGCCAGCAACAGGGGGCGGAATGAAAAACTGTTTTTT.

DNA for the CDR3: TGTGCCAGCTCACCGGCGGGAGTTGAGCAGTACTTC. Amino acids: CASSPAGVEQYF. The rearrangement uses TRBV9 and TRBJ2-7, with 7 bases fitting TRBD2. V shed 7 bases and J 7 bases; nucleotides not matched to a gene: 8. The germline V gene encodes CDR1 SGDLS and CDR2 YYNGEE. CDR3 length: 12 residues.

The gene calls are TRBV2 and TRBJ1-1, with D perhaps TRBD1 (6 bases). The V gene's germline CDR1 is SNHLY and CDR2 FYNNEI. CDR3 length: 14 amino acids. V was cut by 6 bases and J by 1 base, with 12 bases left in between. The CDR3 DNA reads TGTGCCAGCAGCCGACAGGCCCCGAACACTGAAGCTTTCTTT. Translating gives CASSRQAPNTEAFF. Filled out from reference TRBV2 and TRBJ1-1, the complete variable domain reads EPEVTQTPSHQVTQMGQEVILRCVPISNHLYFYWYRQILGQKVEFLVSFYNNEISEKSEIFDDQFSVERPDGSNFTLKIRSTKLEDSAMYFCASSRQAPNTEAFFGQGTRLTVV.

Regarding this clone: One end of the junction is discordant with germline, which a read error may explain. The rearrangement joins TRBV7-2 to TRBJ1-5; TRBD1 matches 9 bases. This CDR3 is 16 amino acids long. CDR1 and CDR2 (germline): SGHTA, FQGNSA. CDR3 in DNA: TGTGCCAGCAGCTTAGTAGGGGGACAGGGCAAACAGCCCCAGCATTTT. This encodes CASSLVGGQGKQPQHF.